These T cell receptor beta chains were read from a single sample in a study of human T cells and chemical hapten exposure. TCRdb redid the calling of the RACE reads with MiXCR, one entry per CDR3 protein. Of nearly 110,000 distinct CDR3 sequences in the sample, 9% to 15% were seen once. This specimen was whole blood, taken in connection with sensitization to the hapten diphenylcyclopropenone (DPC). These receptors were collected from a woman in her 50s with alopecia areata. Some clones in this sample may be carry-over from other donors' samples. Both conserved end residues are part of each CDR3. D genes are given only for firm matches. Size values are once, few and many counts, or a class for expanded clones, and some rows have none.

d_call,cdr3_length,j_call,v_call,clone_size,cdr3_aa,cdr3_nt
.,13,TRBJ2-7,TRBV5-1,few,CASSLGVDYEQYF,TGCGCCAGCAGCTTGGGTGTCGACTACGAGCAGTACTTC
.,14,TRBJ1-2,TRBV4-3,few,CASSQEGQGYGYTF,TGCGCCAGCAGCCAAGAGGGGCAGGGGTATGGCTACACCTTC
TRBD1,16,TRBJ2-5,TRBV11-2,.,CASSSLTGTGKETQYF,TGTGCCAGCAGCTCGTTAACCGGGACAGGGAAAGAGACCCAGTACTTC
.,12,TRBJ2-7,TRBV28,few,CASTGQVYEQYF,TGTGCCAGCACAGGGCAGGTCTACGAGCAGTACTTC
.,13,TRBJ2-7,TRBV7-6,many,CASSFPGNGEQYF,TGTGCCAGCAGCTTCCCCGGGAATGGCGAGCAGTACTTC
TRBD2,19,TRBJ2-1,TRBV24-1,many,CATSDLTSGGPSSYNEQFF,TGTGCCACCAGTGATTTGACGAGCGGGGGGCCGAGCTCCTACAATGAGCAGTTCTTC
.,15,TRBJ2-1,TRBV4-3,.,CASPPRGGLHNEQFF,TGCGCCAGCCCCCCAAGGGGGGGCCTCCATAATGAGCAGTTCTTC
TRBD1,15,TRBJ2-1,TRBV6-5,.,CASSRTGTGGGEQFF,TGTGCCAGCAGTCGAACCGGGACAGGGGGGGGTGAGCAGTTCTTC
TRBD2,15,TRBJ2-1,TRBV19,few,CASSSSGSPYNEQFF,TGTGCCAGTAGTAGTAGCGGGAGTCCCTACAATGAGCAGTTCTTC
TRBD1,14,TRBJ2-7,TRBV19,few,CASKAGQGVNEQYF,TGTGCCAGTAAAGCGGGACAGGGTGTGAACGAGCAGTACTTC